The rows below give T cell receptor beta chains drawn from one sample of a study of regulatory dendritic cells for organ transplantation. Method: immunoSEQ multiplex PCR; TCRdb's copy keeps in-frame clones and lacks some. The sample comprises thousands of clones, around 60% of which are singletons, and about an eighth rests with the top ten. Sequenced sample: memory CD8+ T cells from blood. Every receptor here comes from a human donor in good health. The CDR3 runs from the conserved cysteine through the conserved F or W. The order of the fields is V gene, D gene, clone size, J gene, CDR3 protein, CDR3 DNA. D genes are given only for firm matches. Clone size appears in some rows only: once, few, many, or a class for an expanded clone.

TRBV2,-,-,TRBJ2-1,CASSGLAEQFF,TGTGCCAGCAGTGGTCTAGCTGAGCAGTTCTTC
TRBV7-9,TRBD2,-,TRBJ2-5,CASSLPTSGEETQYF,TGTGCCAGCAGCCTGCCGACTAGCGGGGAAGAGACCCAGTACTTC
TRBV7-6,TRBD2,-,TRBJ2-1,CASSYSGGASEQFF,TGTGCCAGCAGTTATAGCGGGGGGGCCTCCGAGCAGTTCTTC
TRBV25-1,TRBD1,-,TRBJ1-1,CASRQDRVASTEAFF,TGTGCCAGCAGGCAGGACAGGGTAGCTTCGACTGAAGCTTTCTTT
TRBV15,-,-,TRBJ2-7,CATSTFPGQTSSYEQYF,TGTGCCACCAGCACCTTCCCTGGACAGACAAGCTCCTACGAGCAGTACTTC
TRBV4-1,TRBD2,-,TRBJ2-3,CASSQEGRGRADTQYF,TGCGCCAGCAGCCAAGAGGGGCGGGGGAGGGCAGATACGCAGTATTTT
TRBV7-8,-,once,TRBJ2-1,CASSKGGTSYNEQFF,TGTGCCAGCAGCAAAGGGGGAACGTCCTACAATGAGCAGTTCTTC
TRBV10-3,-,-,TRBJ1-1,CAISESTWGGVSTEAFF,TGTGCCATCAGTGAGTCGACGTGGGGGGGGGTTAGCACTGAAGCTTTCTTT
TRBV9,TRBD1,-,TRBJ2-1,CASSRGQGGSNEQFF,TGTGCCAGCAGCCGGGGACAGGGAGGATCCAATGAGCAGTTCTTC
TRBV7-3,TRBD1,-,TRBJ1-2,CASSPGGRNGYTF,TGTGCCAGCAGCCCAGGGGGACGGAATGGCTACACCTTC
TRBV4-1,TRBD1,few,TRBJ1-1,CASSQPPWTGRNTEAFF,TGCGCCAGCAGCCAACCCCCTTGGACAGGGCGGAACACTGAAGCTTTCTTT
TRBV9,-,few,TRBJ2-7,CASSVGPGDSYEQYF,TGTGCCAGCAGCGTAGGTCCGGGGGACAGCTACGAGCAGTACTTC
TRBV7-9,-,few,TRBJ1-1,CASSLESTRGTEAFF,TGTGCCAGCAGCTTAGAATCGACTAGAGGCACTGAAGCTTTCTTT
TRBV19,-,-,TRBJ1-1,CASKSQVDTEAFF,TGTGCCAGTAAGTCACAGGTCGACACTGAAGCTTTCTTT
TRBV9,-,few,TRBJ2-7,CASSGDSDYEQYF,TGTGCCAGCAGCGGGGACTCCGACTACGAGCAGTACTTC
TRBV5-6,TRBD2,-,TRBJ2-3,CASTVAGGLPDTQYF,TGTGCCAGCACGGTAGCGGGGGGGCTTCCAGATACGCAGTATTTT
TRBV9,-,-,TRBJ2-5,CASSVRSQETQYF,TGTGCCAGCAGCGTAAGGAGTCAAGAGACCCAGTACTTC
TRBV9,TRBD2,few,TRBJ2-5,CASSVDMGAGGLETQYF,TGTGCCAGCAGCGTAGATATGGGAGCGGGGGGGCTCGAGACCCAGTACTTC
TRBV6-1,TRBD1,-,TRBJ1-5,CASSEVSLGTGFQPQHF,TGTGCCAGCAGTGAAGTGTCGTTAGGGACAGGGTTTCAGCCCCAGCATTTT
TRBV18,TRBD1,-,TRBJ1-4,CASSPEGGADEKLFF,TGTGCCAGCTCACCAGAAGGGGGCGCGGATGAAAAACTGTTTTTT
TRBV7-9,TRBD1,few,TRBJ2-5,CASSFGQGAILETQYF,TGTGCCAGCAGCTTCGGCCAGGGGGCGATTTTAGAGACCCAGTACTTC
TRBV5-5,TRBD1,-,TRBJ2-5,CASSLEDRVVGETQYF,TGTGCCAGCAGCTTGGAGGACAGGGTAGTCGGAGAGACCCAGTACTTC